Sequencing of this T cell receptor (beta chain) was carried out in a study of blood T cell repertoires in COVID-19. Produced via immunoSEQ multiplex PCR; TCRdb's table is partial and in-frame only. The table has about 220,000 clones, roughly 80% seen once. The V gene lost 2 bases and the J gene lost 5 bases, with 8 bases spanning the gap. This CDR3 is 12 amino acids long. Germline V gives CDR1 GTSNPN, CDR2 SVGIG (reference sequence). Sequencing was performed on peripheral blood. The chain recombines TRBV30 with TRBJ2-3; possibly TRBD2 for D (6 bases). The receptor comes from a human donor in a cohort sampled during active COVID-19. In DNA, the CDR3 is TGTGCCTGGAGTCGGGGGTTAGATACGCAGTATTTT. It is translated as CAWSRGLDTQYF.